This T cell receptor beta chain emerged from a study of cytomegalovirus exposure and HLA in healthy donors. 60 Vbeta and 13 Jbeta primers were used in PCR. The protocol was immunoSEQ multiplex PCR, while the TCRdb copy is restricted to in-frame clones and leaves out a portion. This table has about 160,000 clones, 75% to 80% appearing once. The V gene end was trimmed by 4 bases and the J gene end by 2 bases; junction bases not matched to a gene: 7. The CDR3 sequence is 15 residues long. CDR1 and CDR2 from the germline V gene are SGDLS and YYNGEE. This sequence was found in a woman between 40 and 55 years old in good health and CMV-seronegative. The chain uses TRBV9 and TRBJ1-1; 8 bases are shared with TRBD1. What was sequenced was PBMCs. This chain's CDR3 is CASSLGTGRNTEAFF. As DNA, the CDR3 is TGTGCCAGCAGCCTCGGGACAGGTCGAAACACTGAAGCTTTCTTT.